A selection of T cell receptor beta chains follows, all from one sample in a study of T-cell reconstitution after alpha-beta-depleted transplantation in children. TCRdb independently ran MiXCR on the PCR reads; one entry per CDR3 protein. This sample has a few hundred thousand distinct CDR3 sequences; roughly 25% occur once, and the top ten carry 10% to 11%. This material consisted of PBMCs, mostly from graft donor cells, taken 180 days after TCRalphabeta/CD19-depleted stem cell transplant. All receptors derive from a male patient aged 10 to 17 who had a stem cell transplant for acute lymphoblastic leukemia, so the T cells may come from the graft donor. Each CDR3 is given with its conserved first and last residue.

J gene: TRBJ1-2; V gene: TRBV12-3/TRBV12-4; CDR3 protein: CASSPGTGGVYGYTF
J gene: TRBJ1-2; V gene: TRBV7-9; CDR3 protein: CASSPWTGVYGYTF
J gene: TRBJ1-1; V gene: TRBV2; CDR3 protein: CASRMPRGYTEAFF
J gene: TRBJ1-1; V gene: TRBV4-3; CDR3 protein: CASSQEFPIMNTEAFF
J gene: TRBJ2-1; V gene: TRBV7-2; CDR3 protein: CASITSGTTYNEQFF
J gene: TRBJ2-2; V gene: TRBV4-2; CDR3 protein: CASSQVAHTGELFF
J gene: TRBJ1-2; V gene: TRBV29-1; CDR3 protein: CSVRKQGYGYTF
J gene: TRBJ2-7; V gene: TRBV20-1; CDR3 protein: CSAELAGGPVKQYF
J gene: TRBJ2-7; V gene: TRBV27; CDR3 protein: CASRRTSGTFYEQYF
J gene: TRBJ2-3; V gene: TRBV24-1; CDR3 protein: CATSDFGGDTQYF
J gene: TRBJ2-2; V gene: TRBV7-6; CDR3 protein: CASSLGETGWDTGELFF
J gene: TRBJ2-4; V gene: TRBV29-1; CDR3 protein: CSVLENIQYF
J gene: TRBJ1-5; V gene: TRBV10-3; CDR3 protein: CAISLSNQPQHF
J gene: TRBJ1-2; V gene: TRBV4-1; CDR3 protein: CASSQIRRMGGYTF
J gene: TRBJ1-3; V gene: TRBV12-3/TRBV12-4; CDR3 protein: CASSGRGFGNTIYF
J gene: TRBJ1-5; V gene: TRBV2; CDR3 protein: CASRVGQGYQPQHF
J gene: TRBJ1-1; V gene: TRBV5-1; CDR3 protein: CASSSKDRDRAFF
J gene: TRBJ2-7; V gene: TRBV5-1; CDR3 protein: CASSTGQGYEQYF
J gene: TRBJ2-7; V gene: TRBV14; CDR3 protein: CASSQASQNLYEQYF
J gene: TRBJ1-5; V gene: TRBV12-3/TRBV12-4; CDR3 protein: CASSWGNQPQHF
J gene: TRBJ2-5; V gene: TRBV10-2; CDR3 protein: CASSVTSGSAETQYF
J gene: TRBJ2-1; V gene: TRBV4-1; CDR3 protein: CASSQDGVWRVEGNEQFF
J gene: TRBJ2-7; V gene: TRBV15; CDR3 protein: CATSPQGRGSYEQYF
J gene: TRBJ2-1; V gene: TRBV6-2/TRBV6-3; CDR3 protein: CASSSLLRGIDRDRNEQFF
J gene: TRBJ1-5; V gene: TRBV7-2; CDR3 protein: CASSLIQGSNQPQHF
J gene: TRBJ2-2; V gene: TRBV7-2; CDR3 protein: CASSPMAGVLFF
J gene: TRBJ2-1; V gene: TRBV11-2; CDR3 protein: CASSFRTSATMSSYNEQFF
J gene: TRBJ1-1; V gene: TRBV20-1; CDR3 protein: CSARTVPSTEAFF
J gene: TRBJ1-5; V gene: TRBV6-1; CDR3 protein: CASSEGPPGTGFSNQPQHF
J gene: TRBJ2-3; V gene: TRBV5-1; CDR3 protein: CASSPLRGSTDTQYF
J gene: TRBJ2-3; V gene: TRBV20-1; CDR3 protein: CSARDTNTDTQYF
J gene: TRBJ2-2; V gene: TRBV3-1; CDR3 protein: CACSQVRRKRKNTGELFF
J gene: TRBJ2-1; V gene: TRBV20-1; CDR3 protein: CSAARPGQEYNEQFF
J gene: TRBJ2-5; V gene: TRBV29-1; CDR3 protein: CSVATDPTETQYF
J gene: TRBJ2-3; V gene: TRBV29-1; CDR3 protein: CSVETSNTDTQYF
J gene: TRBJ1-5; V gene: TRBV7-9; CDR3 protein: CASSLEQPQHF
J gene: TRBJ2-3; V gene: TRBV10-2; CDR3 protein: CASGLAGGSDTQYF
J gene: TRBJ2-7; V gene: TRBV29-1; CDR3 protein: CSVDRDGSYEQYF
J gene: TRBJ2-3; V gene: TRBV20-1; CDR3 protein: CSARGYRSDTQYF
J gene: TRBJ2-5; V gene: TRBV7-7; CDR3 protein: CASSARPRGASQETQYF
J gene: TRBJ2-1; V gene: TRBV24-1; CDR3 protein: CATSRSSSYNEQFF
J gene: TRBJ2-7; V gene: TRBV28; CDR3 protein: CASSPPAYEQYF
J gene: TRBJ2-3; V gene: TRBV7-9; CDR3 protein: CASSFWGLTTDTQYF
J gene: TRBJ2-1; V gene: TRBV18; CDR3 protein: CASSLLTGTSVLAGYNEQFF
J gene: TRBJ1-5; V gene: TRBV18; CDR3 protein: CASSPRVDQPQHF
J gene: TRBJ1-1; V gene: TRBV7-9; CDR3 protein: CASSLKGTEAFF
J gene: TRBJ2-2; V gene: TRBV5-8; CDR3 protein: CASSLSGLANTGELFF
J gene: TRBJ2-1; V gene: TRBV18; CDR3 protein: CASSPRTSGRGNEQFF
J gene: TRBJ1-2; V gene: TRBV25-1; CDR3 protein: CASSESNPPYGYTF
J gene: TRBJ1-2; V gene: TRBV12-3/TRBV12-4; CDR3 protein: CASSPRYGTEFNYGYTF
J gene: TRBJ2-1; V gene: TRBV10-3; CDR3 protein: CAISDGLAGVASYNEQFF
J gene: TRBJ2-1; V gene: TRBV7-2; CDR3 protein: CASSSFSGSYEQFF
J gene: TRBJ2-1; V gene: TRBV7-8; CDR3 protein: CASSYDTGLNYNEQFF